The clone carrying this TCR beta chain has a count of ten or more. The entry originates in a study of Graves' ophthalmopathy and Graves' hyperthyroidism. TCR beta CDR3 regions were amplified from RNA transcripts. The first round was an RT-PCR with HTBI primers, and the second round was a multiplex PCR. TCRdb used MiXCR to reprocess the multiplex PCR reads, holding one entry per CDR3 protein. The top ten clones hold approximately 10% of a sample with more than 1,000,000 distinct CDR3 sequences, around a third of them seen once. This TCR was sampled from an adult man with Graves' hyperthyroidism. Sequenced sample: peripheral blood or thyroid tissue (not recorded which).

The CDR3 region has the DNA TGCACATCTCGGCAAGGGCTGAACACTGAAGCTTTCTTT. The encoded protein is CTSRQGLNTEAFF. This chain joins TRBV5-1 and TRBJ1-1; D uncertain. Germline loops: CDR1 SGHRS, CDR2 YFSETQ. The length of the CDR3 is 13 residues.